This TCR beta chain comes out of a study of OX40 agonist ivuxolimab in advanced cancers. Looking at the study overall: Patients were infused with ivuxolimab every 2 weeks at 0.01 to 10 mg/kg. Broader study findings: Among the lowest peripheral clonal expansion occurred in 0.1-3.0 mg/kg partial responders.

On this clone: Its specificity is unknown.

The repertoire was sequenced with immunoSEQ multiplex PCR; TCRdb's copy has only in-frame clones and lacks some. The sample has more than 45,000 clones, roughly 91% seen once. The CDR3 sequence is 12 residues long. CDR1 is PRHDT and CDR2 is FYEKMQ in the germline V gene (reference sequence). V was clipped by 4 bases and J by 7 bases, with 11 bases between them. Sequenced here: CD4+ or CD8+ T cells sorted from blood, sampled in a trial of the OX40 agonist ivuxolimab. The receptor's source is an adult with an advanced solid tumor such as melanoma, head and neck, liver or kidney cancer. This sequence joins TRBV13 and TRBJ2-7; a weak D match, TRBD1 (6 bases). CDR3 protein: CASSSQGQEQYV. CDR3 DNA: TGTGCCAGCAGCTCACAGGGTCAGGAGCAGTACGTC.